The 21 T cell receptor beta chains listed next were all sequenced from one sample in a study of cytomegalovirus exposure and HLA in healthy donors. It was with 60 Vbeta and 13 Jbeta primers that the PCR ran. Profiling relied on immunoSEQ multiplex PCR, and the TCRdb table lists in-frame clones only, not all of them. The table has under 200,000 clones, 82% seen once; the top ten hold about 1.6%. Sequencing was carried out using PBMCs. The receptors derive from a girl aged 10 to 17 in good health and CMV-seropositive.

V usage is TRBV19 and J usage is TRBJ1-1; 8 nucleotides align to TRBD1. V lost 5 bases, J lost 1 base, and 6 bases stayed unmatched. The CDR3 runs 15 residues. Germline CDR1 and CDR2: LNHDA and SQIVND (reference sequence). The CDR3 region is CASSDGQGANTEAFF. The DNA for the CDR3 is TGTGCCAGTAGTGATGGACAGGGCGCGAACACTGAAGCTTTCTTT.

This rearrangement joins TRBV5-1 to TRBJ1-5; TRBD1 might be the D (6 bases). This CDR3 spans 16 amino acids. Germline CDR1 SGHRS, CDR2 YFSETQ. V was trimmed by 0 bases and J by 5 bases, leaving 15 bases between them. Written as DNA, the CDR3 is TGCGCCAGCAGCTTGGGCCCAGGGGTGGGTGATCAGCCCCAGCATTTT. Residues: CASSLGPGVGDQPQHF.

Concerning this clone: Other DNA sequences from this sample encode an identical CDR3 as well. This rearrangement joins TRBV18 to TRBJ1-4; 8 nucleotides match TRBD1. The CDR3 is 14 amino acids. Trimming took 3 bases from V and 6 from J; bases not matched to a gene: 3. Germline CDR1 KGHSH, CDR2 LQKENI. The CDR3 sequence: CASSPGTGDEKLFF. DNA for the CDR3: TGTGCCAGCTCACCTGGGACAGGAGATGAAAAACTGTTTTTT.

This sequence joins TRBV6-6 and TRBJ2-1; D gene unclear. Germline V gives CDR1 MNHNY, CDR2 SVGAGI (reference sequence). The CDR3 totals 12 residues. V was pared by 6 bases and J by 7 bases, with 10 bases between. The CDR3 nucleotides read TGTGCCAGCAGACTACCTAGGAATGAGCAGTTCTTC. Amino acids: CASRLPRNEQFF.

The chain employs TRBV7-9 and TRBJ1-1; D not certain. Trimming stripped 5 bases from V and 4 bases from J, with 14 bases between. The CDR3 spans 14 residues. CDR1 is SEHNR and CDR2 is FQNEAQ in the germline V gene (reference sequence). CDR3 sequence reads: CASSQRPRTTEAFF. In DNA form, the CDR3 reads TGTGCCAGCAGCCAGAGGCCTCGCACCACTGAAGCTTTCTTT.

The chain is built from TRBV5-1 and TRBJ2-7, with 11 bases aligning to TRBD2. From germline, CDR1 is SGHRS and CDR2 YFSETQ. Trimming took 4 bases from V and 5 from J; bases not matched to a gene: 5. The CDR3 totals 14 residues. In DNA form, the CDR3 reads TGCGCCAGCAGCGCGACTAGCGGGGACAACGAGCAGTACTTC. Protein: CASSATSGDNEQYF.

The genes are TRBV28 and TRBJ2-2; 8 positions match TRBD2. The length of the CDR3 is 16 residues. Germline values: CDR1 MDHEN, CDR2 SYDVKM. With 6 bases clipped from V and 4 bases from J, the junction kept 10 bases outside the gene matches. CDR3: CASRPHTSGITGELFF. In nucleotides, the CDR3 is TGTGCCAGCAGACCTCATACTAGCGGCATCACCGGGGAGCTGTTTTTT.

The chain recombines TRBV27 with TRBJ1-2, with 8 bases lining up with TRBD1. CDR1 and CDR2 (germline): MNHEY, SMNVEV (reference sequence). Trimming took 6 bases from V and 7 from J; bases not matched to a gene: 10. CDR3 length: 14 amino acids. CDR3 loop: CASSTGQGIGGYTF. Written as DNA, the CDR3 is TGTGCCAGCAGCACCGGACAGGGTATAGGTGGCTACACCTTC.

The rearrangement joins TRBV19 to TRBJ1-2, with D possibly matching TRBD1 (5 bases). This CDR3 is 14 amino acids long. Trimming removed 5 bases at V and 0 bases at J, with 10 bases between. Germline V gives CDR1 LNHDA, CDR2 SQIVND (reference sequence). The CDR3, as DNA: TGTGCCAGTAGTCGAACGACAGCTAACTATGGCTACACCTTC. The encoded protein is CASSRTTANYGYTF.

This clone was recorded once. This rearrangement joins TRBV7-9 to TRBJ2-1, with D possibly matching TRBD2 (5 bases). Trimming took off 0 bases at V and 1 base at J, with 7 bases between the two ends. The CDR3 runs 15 residues. CDR1 and CDR2 from the germline V gene are SEHNR and FQNEAQ (reference sequence). This CDR3 reads CASSLAGVSYNEQFF. The DNA for the CDR3 is TGTGCCAGCAGCTTAGCGGGAGTTTCCTACAATGAGCAGTTCTTC.

The rearrangement joins TRBV28 to TRBJ1-5; 11 bases line up with TRBD1. Germline V gene sequence: CDR1 MDHEN, CDR2 SYDVKM. Trimming cost V 7 bases and J 6 bases; bases outside gene matches: 5. The length of the CDR3 is 14 residues. The CDR3 protein is CASTSGQGGQPQHF. CDR3 nucleotide sequence: TGTGCCAGCACCTCGGGACAGGGGGGTCAGCCCCAGCATTTT. Full variable domain (remainder filled in from reference TRBV28 and TRBJ1-5): DVKVTQSSRYLVKRTGEKVFLECVQDMDHENMFWYRQDPGLGLRLIYFSYDVKMKEKGDIPEGYSVSREKKERFSLILESASTNQTSMYLCASTSGQGGQPQHFGDGTRLSIL.

V gene TRBV30 combines with J gene TRBJ1-4; perhaps TRBD1 as D (5 bases). The germline V gene encodes CDR1 GTSNPN and CDR2 SVGIG (reference sequence). The V end was cut by 5 bases, the J end by 10 bases, with 11 bases between. The CDR3 is made up of 11 amino acids. The CDR3, as DNA: TGTGCCTGGGGTTCCACAGGAAAACTGTTTTTT. This encodes CAWGSTGKLFF.

The CDR3 spells CASSLDRDYEETQYF. In DNA, the CDR3 is TGTGCCAGCAGCCTTGACCGGGACTACGAAGAGACCCAGTACTTC. V and J are TRBV5-6 and TRBJ2-5; 7 bases are shared with TRBD2. This CDR3 comprises 15 residues. In germline, CDR1 is SGHDT, CDR2 YYEEEE. Trimming at V came to 4 bases and at J to 3 bases, leaving 9 bases not matched to a gene.

The J gene is TRBJ1-2, the V gene TRBV10-3, with no clear D. The V gene lost 5 bases and the J gene lost 1 base, with 11 bases spanning the gap. This CDR3 has 14 residues. The germline V gene has CDR1 ENHRY and CDR2 SYGVKD. CDR3 DNA sequence: TGTGCCATCAGTAGAGAAGCCGATAACTATGGCTACACCTTC. Protein product: CAISREADNYGYTF.

The chain is built from TRBV6-5 and TRBJ1-1, with D unclear. V lost 2 bases to trimming and J lost 1 base, with 11 bases between them. This CDR3 region has 15 residues. The germline CDR1 and CDR2 sequences are MNHEY and SVGAGI. This chain's CDR3 is CASSYGEGPNTEAFF. The CDR3 bases are TGTGCCAGCAGTTACGGAGAGGGTCCGAACACTGAAGCTTTCTTT.

V gene TRBV5-1 combines with J gene TRBJ2-7; 11 nucleotides match TRBD2. The germline V gene encodes CDR1 SGHRS and CDR2 YFSETQ. V lost 4 bases and J lost 5; bases outside the gene matches: 5. CDR3 length equals 14 residues. This chain's CDR3 is CASSPGLAANEQYF. CDR3 DNA: TGCGCCAGCAGCCCGGGACTAGCGGCTAACGAGCAGTACTTC.

V is TRBV5-1 and J is TRBJ2-1; D is perhaps TRBD1 (5 bases). Germline assignment: CDR1 SGHRS and CDR2 YFSETQ. The CDR3 consists of 11 residues. V was trimmed by 7 bases and J by 6 bases, leaving 8 bases between them. The DNA for the CDR3 is TGCGCCAGCGACAGCCTCAATGAGCAGTTCTTC. This encodes CASDSLNEQFF.

The chain links TRBV11-2 to TRBJ1-1; no clear D gene. The CDR3 contains 14 residues. The V gene lost 5 bases and the J gene lost 0 bases, with 10 bases spanning the gap. Germline-derived CDR1 and CDR2 are SGHAT and FQNNGV. The CDR3 loop is CASSPQQLNTEAFF. CDR3 in DNA: TGTGCCAGCAGCCCCCAACAGCTGAACACTGAAGCTTTCTTT.

The rearrangement joins TRBV13 to TRBJ1-1, with D possibly being TRBD1 (6 bases). V was pared by 2 bases and J by 0 bases, with 10 bases between. Germline assignment: CDR1 PRHDT and CDR2 FYEKMQ (reference sequence). The CDR3 loop spans 15 amino acids. DNA for the CDR3: TGTGCCAGCAGCTTAAACAGGGCAATGAACACTGAAGCTTTCTTT. Its protein product is CASSLNRAMNTEAFF.

This chain links TRBV27 with TRBJ1-2; 11 nucleotides match TRBD1. CDR3 length equals 15 residues. V dropped 4 bases and J dropped 4; count of bases not matched to a gene: 5. Germline V lookup: CDR1 MNHEY, CDR2 SMNVEV (reference sequence). CDR3 in amino acids: CASSSRDRGAYGYTF. The DNA for the CDR3 is TGTGCCAGCAGTTCCCGGGACAGGGGGGCCTATGGCTACACCTTC.

This clone has just a few counts. The CDR3 region is CAISRDRGSEAFF. The CDR3 coding sequence is TGTGCCATCAGCCGGGACAGGGGGTCTGAAGCTTTCTTT. The rearrangement joins TRBV10-3 to TRBJ1-1; TRBD1 matches at 11 bases. This CDR3 is 13 amino acids long. Looked up from germline, CDR1 is ENHRY and CDR2 is SYGVKD. The junction had 3 bases not matched to a gene; V was cut back by 6 bases and J by 6 bases.